Below are 22 T cell receptor beta chains sequenced from a single sample in a study of blood T cell repertoires in COVID-19. Here immunoSEQ multiplex PCR was the method, and the copy in TCRdb shows in-frame clones only, minus some. Here the sample spans a few hundred thousand clones, 65% to 90% being singletons. Input material: peripheral blood. Every receptor here comes from a man in his fifties with active or convalescent COVID-19.

The V gene is TRBV7-8, the J gene TRBJ2-2, with 8 bases aligning to TRBD2. Germline V lookup: CDR1 SGHVS, CDR2 FQNEAQ. This CDR3 spans 15 amino acids. The V and J ends lost 5 bases and 3 bases, in that order; junction bases with no gene match: 5. Here the CDR3 DNA reads TGTGCCAGCAGCCCCACAGCGGGAGACACCGGGGAGCTGTTTTTT. This encodes CASSPTAGDTGELFF.

CDR3 sequence (DNA): TGCGCCAGCAGCTTGTTACAGACGAACACTGAAGCTTTCTTT. Translating gives CASSLLQTNTEAFF. This sequence joins TRBV5-1 and TRBJ1-1; no clear D. Germline values: CDR1 SGHRS, CDR2 YFSETQ. The CDR3 runs to 14 residues. The V gene lost 1 base and the J gene lost 1 base, with 8 bases spanning the gap.

This clone was detected once. The rearrangement links TRBV7-9 to TRBJ2-1, with a weak D call TRBD1 (6 bases). The germline gives CDR1 SEHNR, CDR2 FQNEAQ (reference sequence). There are 14 residues in the CDR3. The ends were cut back, 6 bases at V and 6 bases at J, with 15 bases in the middle. The CDR3 here is CASSLTGYGNEQFF. The CDR3 DNA is TGTGCCAGCAGTCTTACAGGGTACGGCAATGAGCAGTTCTTC.

The V call is TRBV5-6, the J call TRBJ2-5; D may be TRBD2 (5 bases). With 2 bases removed from V and 1 base from J, the gap between germline ends came to 12 bases. There are 15 residues in the CDR3. CDR1 SGHDT and CDR2 YYEEEE come from the germline V gene. The CDR3 bases are TGTGCCAGCAGCTTTTACACTAGACCCCAAGAGACCCAGTACTTC. It specifies CASSFYTRPQETQYF.

The chain uses TRBV5-6 and TRBJ2-3; TRBD1 matches 7 bases. V shed 5 bases and J 2 bases; nucleotides not matched to a gene: 8. CDR1 is SGHDT, CDR2 YYEEEE, per germline. The CDR3 totals 15 residues. CDR3 residues: CASSYRQGYTDTQYF. In DNA, the CDR3 is TGTGCCAGCAGTTACCGACAGGGTTACACAGATACGCAGTATTTT. Together with reference TRBV5-6 and TRBJ2-3, the CDR3 gives the full variable domain: DAGVTQSPTHLIKTRGQQVTLRCSPKSGHDTVSWYQQALGQGPQFIFQYYEEEERQRGNFPDRFSGHQFPNYSSELNVNALLLGDSALYLCASSYRQGYTDTQYFGPGTRLTVL.

The V gene is TRBV6-5, the J gene TRBJ2-6, with TRBD2 as a possible D gene (5 bases). CDR1 is MNHEY, CDR2 SVGAGI, per germline. V was clipped by 2 bases and J by 4 bases, with 12 bases between them. The CDR3 contains 16 residues. The CDR3 sequence: CASSYEGSRGANVLTF. The CDR3 bases are TGTGCCAGCAGTTACGAGGGCTCGAGGGGGGCCAACGTCCTGACTTTC.

The chain combines TRBV30 with TRBJ1-2, with D possibly matching TRBD1 (6 bases). Trimming stripped 4 bases from V and 7 bases from J, with 10 bases between. The CDR3 is made up of 11 amino acids. Per the germline V gene, CDR1 is GTSNPN and CDR2 is SVGIG (reference sequence). CDR3 sequence: CAWKTGIGYTF. Written as DNA, the CDR3 is TGTGCCTGGAAAACAGGGATTGGCTACACCTTC.

V usage is TRBV6-6 and J usage is TRBJ2-2; TRBD1 might be the D (6 bases). V gave up 7 bases and J gave up 6 bases, with 21 bases separating them. This CDR3 spans 16 amino acids. Per germline, CDR1 MNHNY and CDR2 SVGAGI (reference sequence). CDR3 sequence (DNA): TGTGCCAGCACCTCCCGGCAGGGACATAAAGCCGGGGAGCTGTTTTTT. Translation: CASTSRQGHKAGELFF.

This chain uses TRBV11-2 with TRBJ1-3; D uncertain. The ends were cut back, 8 bases at V and 3 bases at J, with 20 bases in the middle. This CDR3 has 16 residues. Germline loops: CDR1 SGHAT, CDR2 FQNNGV. This chain's CDR3 is CASLQDPGSGGNTIYF. In DNA form, the CDR3 reads TGTGCCAGCCTTCAAGATCCGGGTAGCGGTGGAAACACCATATATTTT.

This chain connects TRBV11-2 to TRBJ2-3; 14 bases match TRBD2. The V and J ends lost 6 bases and 7 bases, in that order; junction bases with no gene match: 6. Germline CDR1 SGHAT, CDR2 FQNNGV. The CDR3 is 15 residues long. In DNA, the CDR3 is TGTGCCAGCAGAACCGGGACTAGCGGGAGAAATACGCAGTATTTT. Translating gives CASRTGTSGRNTQYF. Supplemented by reference TRBV11-2 and TRBJ2-3, the full variable domain reads EAGVAQSPRYKIIEKRQSVAFWCNPISGHATLYWYQQILGQGPKLLIQFQNNGVVDDSQLPKDRFSAERLKGVDSTLKIQPAKLEDSAVYLCASRTGTSGRNTQYFGPGTRLTVL.

The chain combines TRBV3-1 (or the pseudogene TRBV3-2) with TRBJ2-5, with 10 bases lining up with TRBD2. The CDR3 loop spans 14 amino acids. Germline-derived CDR1 and CDR2 are LGHDT and YNNKEL (reference sequence). V dropped 2 bases and J dropped 4; count of bases not matched to a gene: 1. The CDR3 is CASSQLAGGETQYF. The CDR3 DNA is TGTGCCAGCAGCCAATTAGCGGGGGGAGAGACCCAGTACTTC.

The V call is TRBV28, the J call TRBJ1-2, with a weak D call TRBD1 (5 bases). Between the trimmed V and J ends, which lost 8 bases and 8 bases, there was a span of 21 bases. The CDR3 runs 14 residues. Germline CDR1 and CDR2: MDHEN and SYDVKM. The CDR3: CASGSRGVLVGYTF. CDR3 bases: TGTGCCAGCGGTTCCCGGGGGGTCTTGGTGGGCTACACCTTC.

This chain links TRBV7-3 with TRBJ1-1, with D maybe TRBD1 (6 bases). This CDR3 contains 15 residues. Trimming shortened V by 0 bases and J by 1 base, and 9 bases separated the two germline ends. Germline V gene data show CDR1 as SGHTA and CDR2 as FQGTGA. CDR3 sequence: CASSLTGASNTEAFF. In DNA form, the CDR3 reads TGTGCCAGCAGCTTAACGGGGGCATCGAACACTGAAGCTTTCTTT.

This chain connects TRBV7-9 to TRBJ1-2, with 8 bases that match TRBD1. J was trimmed by 4 bases and V by 5 bases; bases with no gene match: 12. Germline V CDR1 and CDR2: SEHNR, FQNEAQ (reference sequence). The CDR3 contains 16 residues. CDR3 protein: CASSPLPGQESYGYTF. For the CDR3, the DNA is TGTGCCAGCAGCCCCCTACCGGGACAGGAATCCTATGGCTACACCTTC.

The chain employs TRBV29-1 and TRBJ2-3; TRBD2 agrees at 12 bases. The CDR3 extends over 18 amino acids. Germline V gives CDR1 SQVTM, CDR2 ANQGSEA. After removal of 4 bases from V and 3 bases from J, the junction contained 14 bases not matched to a gene. The CDR3 coding sequence is TGCAGCGTTGGGTTTTTTCTATCGCTAGCGGGAGGGACAGATACGCAGTATTTT. This gives the protein CSVGFFLSLAGGTDTQYF.

The genes are TRBV25-1 and TRBJ2-7; D call uncertain. Trimming stripped 5 bases from V and 6 bases from J, with 8 bases between. The CDR3 consists of 11 residues. Germline V gene lookup returns CDR1 MGHDK and CDR2 SYGVNS. The CDR3 sequence: CASSLVSEQYF. The CDR3 DNA is TGTGCCAGCAGTCTCGTTAGCGAGCAGTACTTC.

DNA for the CDR3: TGTGCAAGTCGCCCTAGAGCGGGGAACGAGCAGTACTTC. It translates to CASRPRAGNEQYF. The gene calls are TRBV12-2 and TRBJ2-7; the DNA was not used to check the table's D call, TRBD2. TRBV12-2 is recorded as a pseudogene. The CDR3 is made up of 13 amino acids.

The V call is TRBV29-1, the J call TRBJ1-1; D unresolved. CDR3 length: 12 residues. The V gene lost 8 bases and the J gene lost 3 bases, with 13 bases spanning the gap. Germline V gene lookup returns CDR1 SQVTM and CDR2 ANQGSEA. The CDR3 region has the DNA TGCAGCAGCGGACGATCGGACACTGAAGCTTTCTTT. It is translated as CSSGRSDTEAFF.

This clone was observed a few times. The chain is built from TRBV6-2 or TRBV6-3 and TRBJ1-2, with 10 nucleotides matching TRBD1. V shed 0 bases and J 1 base; nucleotides not matched to a gene: 5. Germline-derived CDR1 and CDR2 are MNHEY and SVGEGT. CDR3 length equals 17 residues. This CDR3 is CASSYSMRDRGNYGYTF. The CDR3, as DNA: TGTGCCAGCAGTTACTCGATGCGGGACAGGGGTAACTATGGCTACACCTTC.

The chain's CDR3 is CASSFGTGFEQYF. Here the CDR3 DNA reads TGTGCCAGCAGTTTTGGGACAGGGTTCGAGCAGTACTTC. The chain links TRBV27 to TRBJ2-7; 9 bases match TRBD1. The germline V gene encodes CDR1 MNHEY and CDR2 SMNVEV (reference sequence). V lost 3 bases, J lost 6 bases, and 3 bases stayed unmatched. The length of the CDR3 is 13 residues.

Remarks on this clone: The junction departs from the called germline gene at one end, perhaps through a read error. J is TRBJ2-7 and V is TRBV4-1; a weak D match, TRBD2 (5 bases). Germline assignment: CDR1 MGHRA and CDR2 YSYEKL. The CDR3 has 13 residues. CDR3 region: CASSQIMRENLRF. The CDR3 DNA reads as TGCGCCAGCAGCCAAATCATGAGGGAAAATCTTCGCTTC.

The gene calls are TRBV5-1 and TRBJ2-2, with TRBD1 as a possible D gene (6 bases). CDR3 length equals 15 residues. V was clipped by 3 bases and J by 2 bases, with 11 bases between them. The germline gives CDR1 SGHRS, CDR2 YFSETQ. CDR3 DNA sequence: TGCGCCAGCAGCTATAGGACAGCTAACACCGGGGAGCTGTTTTTT. Translation gives CASSYRTANTGELFF.